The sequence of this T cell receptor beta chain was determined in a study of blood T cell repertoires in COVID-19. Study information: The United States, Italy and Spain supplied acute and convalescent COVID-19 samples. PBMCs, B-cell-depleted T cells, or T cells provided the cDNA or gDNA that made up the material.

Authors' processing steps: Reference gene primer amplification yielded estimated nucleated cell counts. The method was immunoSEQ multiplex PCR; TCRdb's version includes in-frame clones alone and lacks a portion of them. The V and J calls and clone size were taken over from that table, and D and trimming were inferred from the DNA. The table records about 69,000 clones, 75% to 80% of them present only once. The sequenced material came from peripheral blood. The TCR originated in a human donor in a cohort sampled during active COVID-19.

The CDR3 protein is CATSRDGALDYGYTF. CDR3 nucleotides: TGTGCCACCAGCAGAGATGGAGCGTTAGACTATGGCTACACCTTC. The chain employs TRBV15 and TRBJ1-2; D is unresolved. The CDR3 covers 15 residues. Trimming left V 0 bases short and J 3 bases short, with 11 bases between. Looked up from germline, CDR1 is LNHNV and CDR2 is YYDKDF (reference sequence). Together with reference TRBV15 and TRBJ1-2, the CDR3 gives the full variable domain: DAMVIQNPRYQVTQFGKPVTLSCSQTLNHNVMYWYQQKSSQAPKLLFHYYDKDFNNEADTPDNFQSRRPNTSFCFLDIRSPGLGDTAMYLCATSRDGALDYGYTFGSGTRLTVV.